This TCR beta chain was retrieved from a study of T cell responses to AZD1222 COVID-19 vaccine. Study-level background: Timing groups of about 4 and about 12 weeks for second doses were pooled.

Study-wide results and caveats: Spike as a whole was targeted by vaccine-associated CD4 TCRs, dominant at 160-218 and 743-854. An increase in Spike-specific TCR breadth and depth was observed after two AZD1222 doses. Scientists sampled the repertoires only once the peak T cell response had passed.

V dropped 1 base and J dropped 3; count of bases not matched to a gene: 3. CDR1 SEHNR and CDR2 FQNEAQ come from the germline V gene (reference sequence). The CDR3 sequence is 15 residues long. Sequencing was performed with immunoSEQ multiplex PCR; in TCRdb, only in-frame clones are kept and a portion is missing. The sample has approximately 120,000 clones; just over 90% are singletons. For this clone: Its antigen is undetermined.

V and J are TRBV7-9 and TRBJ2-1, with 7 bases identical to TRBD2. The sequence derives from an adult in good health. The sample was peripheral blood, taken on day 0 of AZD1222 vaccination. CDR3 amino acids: CASSLDGGNYNEQFF. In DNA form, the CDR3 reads TGTGCCAGCAGCTTAGACGGGGGGAACTACAATGAGCAGTTCTTC.